This is a list of T cell receptor beta chains from one sample in a study of cytomegalovirus exposure and HLA in healthy donors. Profiling relied on immunoSEQ multiplex PCR, and the TCRdb table lists in-frame clones only, not all of them. The sample yields about 200,000 clones, roughly 80% seen once. Sequencing was performed on PBMCs. Receptor source: a woman between 50 and 59 years old in good health and CMV-seropositive. CDR3s include the opening cysteine and the closing phenylalanine or tryptophan. A D gene is named only where the DNA matches it firmly. Some rows mark clone size as missing; the rest say once, few, many or name a class of expanded clone.

CDR3 DNA	CDR3 protein	V gene	clone size	J gene	D gene
TGTGCCAGCAGCCCGGACAGGTTCTCCTACAATGAGCAGTTCTTC	CASSPDRFSYNEQFF	TRBV7-9	NA	TRBJ2-1	TRBD1
TGTGCCAGCAGCTTAGCCCAGGGTCCCCGTGAAAAACTGTTTTTT	CASSLAQGPREKLFF	TRBV7-9	NA	TRBJ1-4	NA
TGTGCCAGCAGTCCCGGACAGCTACTCCACTTT	CASSPGQLLHF	TRBV28	few	TRBJ1-6	NA
TGTGCCAGCAGTGAAGCTAGCGGGGGGGCCGATGAGCAGTTCTTC	CASSEASGGADEQFF	TRBV2	NA	TRBJ2-1	TRBD2
TGTGCCAGCAGTGATGCCGGGTCACGGAGGGATGCGCAGTACTTC	CASSDAGSRRDAQYF	TRBV25-1	few	TRBJ2-7	NA
TGTGCCAGCAGCCTCTCGGCGACAGGGGGTTCTGAAGCTTTCTTT	CASSLSATGGSEAFF	TRBV6-4	NA	TRBJ1-1	TRBD1
TGTGCCAGCAGCCGGGGGGGGTACGAGCAGTACTTC	CASSRGGYEQYF	TRBV7-4	once	TRBJ2-7	TRBD2
TGTGCCAGCAGTTTAGTCGAGGGGGCGAACTATGGCTACACCTTC	CASSLVEGANYGYTF	TRBV6-5	NA	TRBJ1-2	TRBD1
TGCGCCAGCAGCTCAGAGGGAGGATCTGGAAACACCATATATTTT	CASSSEGGSGNTIYF	TRBV5-1	few	TRBJ1-3	NA
TGTGCCAGTAGTATGGGACAGGGACCGAGCACTGAAGCTTTCTTT	CASSMGQGPSTEAFF	TRBV19	NA	TRBJ1-1	TRBD1
TGTGCCAGCAGCCCCTACGACTCGGGGAATGAGCAGTTCTTC	CASSPYDSGNEQFF	TRBV7-8	once	TRBJ2-1	NA
TGTGCCAGCAGTGAAGTGTGGCAGGGCAATTCACCCCTCCACTTT	CASSEVWQGNSPLHF	TRBV2	once	TRBJ1-6	NA
TGTGCCAGCAGCCTCCGACTAATTGGGCGGTCCGGGGAGCTGTTTTTT	CASSLRLIGRSGELFF	TRBV13	NA	TRBJ2-2	NA
TGCGCCAGCAGCTTACCCGGGGAATACGAGCAGTACTTC	CASSLPGEYEQYF	TRBV5-1	NA	TRBJ2-7	NA
TGTGCCAGCAGCTCCGAGGCGGTCTATGGCTACACCTTC	CASSSEAVYGYTF	TRBV7-9	once	TRBJ1-2	NA
TGCGCCAGCAGGCCGATCCGGCTCAGGACAGGGGTAGAGACCCAGTACTTC	CASRPIRLRTGVETQYF	TRBV23-1	NA	TRBJ2-5	TRBD1
TGTGCCAGCAGTACCGGACAGCCCAGAAACACCATATATTTT	CASSTGQPRNTIYF	TRBV7-2	NA	TRBJ1-3	NA
TGCGCCAGCAGCTGGATTTTAGCGGGGGGGGGCAATGAGCAGTTCTTC	CASSWILAGGGNEQFF	TRBV5-1	NA	TRBJ2-1	TRBD2
TGCAGTGCTCCACAGGGAAATGGCTACACCTTC	CSAPQGNGYTF	TRBV20-1	NA	TRBJ1-2	NA
TGTGCCAGCAGACAGCAGCGGGAGAGCTCCTACAATGAGCAGTTCTTC	CASRQQRESSYNEQFF	TRBV11-3	NA	TRBJ2-1	TRBD2
TGTGCCAGCACCAGCGGGGGCCTAGATACGCAGTATTTT	CASTSGGLDTQYF	TRBV28	NA	TRBJ2-3	TRBD2
TGTGCCACAGGGGAGGGGAGGAACGAGCAGTACTTC	CATGEGRNEQYF	TRBV19	once	TRBJ2-7	NA
TGCGCCAGCAGCCAAGGGTTCGGACTAGCGGGAGGGCCCTACAATGAGCAGTTCTTC	CASSQGFGLAGGPYNEQFF	TRBV4-1	NA	TRBJ2-1	TRBD2
TGCGCCAGCAGCCAAGGGCCGGCAGGGCGGGAGACCCAGTACTTC	CASSQGPAGRETQYF	TRBV4-1	NA	TRBJ2-5	NA
TGCAGTGCTAGAGATTTCGCGGGAGAGTTCTTC	CSARDFAGEFF	TRBV20-1	NA	TRBJ2-1	TRBD2
TGTGCCAGCTCAGGAGGGTACGGTGAAAAACTGTTTTTT	CASSGGYGEKLFF	TRBV18	NA	TRBJ1-4	NA
TGTGCCTGGAGTCGGGGGGCTGAAAAACTGTTTTTT	CAWSRGAEKLFF	TRBV30	once	TRBJ1-4	NA
TGTGCCACCAGCAGAGGGATGGGACAGGGGGCCAGCACAGATACGCAGTATTTT	CATSRGMGQGASTDTQYF	TRBV15	NA	TRBJ2-3	TRBD1
TGTGCCAGCAGTGAAGAAGCAGGGGCCATGAACACTGAAGCTTTCTTT	CASSEEAGAMNTEAFF	TRBV2	NA	TRBJ1-1	NA
TGCGCCAGCAGCCAAGATAGGCTAGCGGGAGGAGGTGGCACCGGGGAGCTGTTTTTT	CASSQDRLAGGGGTGELFF	TRBV4-1	once	TRBJ2-2	TRBD2
TGCGCCAGCAGCCACGGGGACAGAACAGAGACCCAGTACTTC	CASSHGDRTETQYF	TRBV4-1	NA	TRBJ2-5	TRBD1
TGTGCCAGCAGCGTGTCGGGGGGTGAGGATACGCAGTATTTT	CASSVSGGEDTQYF	TRBV9	NA	TRBJ2-3	TRBD2
TGTGCCAGCAGCATGGGGGTCGGGGGCTACGAGCAGTACTTC	CASSMGVGGYEQYF	TRBV5-4	NA	TRBJ2-7	NA
TGTGCCAGCAGCGTGTACTCTAGTAACACCGGGGAGCTGTTTTTT	CASSVYSSNTGELFF	TRBV9	NA	TRBJ2-2	NA
TGTGCCAGCAGTTTACTACTAGCGGGAGACCACAATGAGCAGTTCTTC	CASSLLLAGDHNEQFF	TRBV27	NA	TRBJ2-1	TRBD2
TGCGCCAGCAGCTTGGGGGGGGACGGGGTTGCCTACGAGCAGTACTTC	CASSLGGDGVAYEQYF	TRBV5-1	NA	TRBJ2-7	NA
TGTGCCAGTAGGGGGCGGGGAACTAATGAAAAACTGTTTTTT	CASRGRGTNEKLFF	TRBV19	NA	TRBJ1-4	NA
TGTGCCAGCTCACCGGGGGGTGAGGGGGCTTGGACTTCACCCCTCCACTTT	CASSPGGEGAWTSPLHF	TRBV18	NA	TRBJ1-6	TRBD1
TGTGCCAGCAGTGTTAACAGGGGGAGGCCCCAGCATTTT	CASSVNRGRPQHF	TRBV6-1	NA	TRBJ1-5	TRBD1
TGTGCCAGCAGCTTAGCCCAGGGCCGGAACACTGAAGCTTTCTTT	CASSLAQGRNTEAFF	TRBV11-2	NA	TRBJ1-1	NA
TGTGCCAGCAGCACACCCTCGAACAATGGCTACACCTTC	CASSTPSNNGYTF	TRBV28	NA	TRBJ1-2	NA
TGTGCCAGCAGCCCCATAGGGACAAGAAACTATGGCTACACCTTC	CASSPIGTRNYGYTF	TRBV16	NA	TRBJ1-2	NA
TGTGCCAGCAGCCTCGCCGCGAGTAGCAATCAGCCCCAGCATTTT	CASSLAASSNQPQHF	TRBV7-2	NA	TRBJ1-5	NA
TGTGCCAGCAGTGAAAGGGGCCGGTTTATGGGCAATGAGCAGTTCTTC	CASSERGRFMGNEQFF	TRBV6-1	few	TRBJ2-1	NA
TGTGCCAGCAGAGGGGTGTACGAGCAGTACTTC	CASRGVYEQYF	TRBV2	NA	TRBJ2-7	NA
TGTGCCAGCAGCCTGAACCTGGTTGGACAGATCAATGAAAAACTGTTTTTT	CASSLNLVGQINEKLFF	TRBV5-5	NA	TRBJ1-4	NA
TGTGCCAGCAGTGCCCTCCAGGGTCTCTCTGGAAACACCATATATTTT	CASSALQGLSGNTIYF	TRBV28	NA	TRBJ1-3	NA
TGTGCCAGCAGCGAGGGGGGGTTGGAGACCCAGTACTTC	CASSEGGLETQYF	TRBV7-9	NA	TRBJ2-5	NA
TGCGCCAGCAGTGAGGCAACTAGCGGGACCAATGAGCAGTTCTTC	CASSEATSGTNEQFF	TRBV10-1	NA	TRBJ2-1	TRBD2
TGTGCCAGCAGTTATGTCGGGCGAGGGCAGGATGGTTTCTATGGCTACACCTTC	CASSYVGRGQDGFYGYTF	TRBV28	few	TRBJ1-2	NA
TGTGCCAGCCTGGGGCAGGTCCTCTATGGCTACACCTTC	CASLGQVLYGYTF	TRBV6-6	NA	TRBJ1-2	NA
TGCAGCGTGGATCGACAGGGATACACTGAAGCTTTCTTT	CSVDRQGYTEAFF	TRBV29-1	NA	TRBJ1-1	TRBD1
TGTGCCACCAGCAGAGATTTACGGACTATCTCGTACAATGAGCAGTTCTTC	CATSRDLRTISYNEQFF	TRBV15	once	TRBJ2-1	NA